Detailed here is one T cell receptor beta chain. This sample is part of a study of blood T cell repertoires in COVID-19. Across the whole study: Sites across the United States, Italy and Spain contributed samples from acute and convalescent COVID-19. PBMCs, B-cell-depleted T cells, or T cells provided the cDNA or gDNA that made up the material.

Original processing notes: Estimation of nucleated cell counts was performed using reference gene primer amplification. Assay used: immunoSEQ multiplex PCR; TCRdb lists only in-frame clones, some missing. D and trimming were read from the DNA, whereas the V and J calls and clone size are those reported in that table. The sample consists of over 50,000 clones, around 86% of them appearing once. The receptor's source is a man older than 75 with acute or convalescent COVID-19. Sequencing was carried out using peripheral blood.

The CDR3 nucleotides are TGTGCCAGCAGCGCCCTCCTTTATAATTCACCCCTCCACTTT. Translation: CASSALLYNSPLHF. The rearrangement links TRBV9 to TRBJ1-6; no clear D gene. The CDR3 loop spans 14 amino acids. The germline gives CDR1 SGDLS, CDR2 YYNGEE. Trimming removed 3 bases at V and 4 bases at J, with 8 bases between.